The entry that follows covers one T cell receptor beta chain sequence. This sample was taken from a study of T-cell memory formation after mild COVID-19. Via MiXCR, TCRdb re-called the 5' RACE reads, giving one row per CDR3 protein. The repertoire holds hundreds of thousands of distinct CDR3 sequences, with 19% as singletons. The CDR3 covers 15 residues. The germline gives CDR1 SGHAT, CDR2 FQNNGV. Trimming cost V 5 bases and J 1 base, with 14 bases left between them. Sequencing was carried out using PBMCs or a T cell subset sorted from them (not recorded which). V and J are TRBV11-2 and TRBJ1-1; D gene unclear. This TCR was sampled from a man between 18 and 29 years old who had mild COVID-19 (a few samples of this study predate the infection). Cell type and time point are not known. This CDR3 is CASSLYHSPNTEAFF. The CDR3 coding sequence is TGTGCCAGCAGCCTCTACCATTCCCCGAACACTGAAGCTTTCTTT.